This paragraph reports one T cell receptor beta chain. The sample is drawn from a study of control samples from healthy donors and cancer patients. The germline CDR1 and CDR2 sequences are SNHLY and FYNNEI. The V end lost 4 bases, the J end lost 4 bases, and 10 bases lay between the germline ends. This CDR3 contains 13 residues. Measured with immunoSEQ multiplex PCR; TCRdb has only the in-frame clones, and not every one. In the table there are around 70,000 clones, about 94% of which are singletons. This chain links TRBV2 with TRBJ1-1; D is possibly TRBD1 (5 bases). The receptor's source is a woman aged 25 to 39 in good health. Specimen: blood. Written as DNA, the CDR3 is TGTGCCAGCAGTGTGTGGGGGGGCACTGAAGCTTTCTTT. Translation gives CASSVWGGTEAFF.